This TCR beta chain was obtained from a study of monozygotic twins with inflammatory bowel disease. UMIs with a 6-nucleotide sample barcode were added by template switching. Researchers put TCRalpha and TCRbeta cDNA through two nested PCRs lasting roughly 16 and 10 cycles. TCRdb reprocessed the 5' RACE reads, keeping one entry per CDR3 protein, no DNA. There are a few hundred thousand distinct CDR3 sequences in the sample, with 1.5% to 2% held by the top ten. Material: blood. The TCR originated in a human donor with ulcerative colitis or Crohn's disease, or a healthy co-twin of an affected twin (not recorded which).

The CDR3 is CASDREYQPQHF. This chain joins TRBV5-1 and TRBJ1-5; TCRdb's D gene call, TRBD1, goes unchecked for lack of DNA. The germline V gene has CDR1 SGHRS and CDR2 YFSETQ. The CDR3 length is 12 residues.